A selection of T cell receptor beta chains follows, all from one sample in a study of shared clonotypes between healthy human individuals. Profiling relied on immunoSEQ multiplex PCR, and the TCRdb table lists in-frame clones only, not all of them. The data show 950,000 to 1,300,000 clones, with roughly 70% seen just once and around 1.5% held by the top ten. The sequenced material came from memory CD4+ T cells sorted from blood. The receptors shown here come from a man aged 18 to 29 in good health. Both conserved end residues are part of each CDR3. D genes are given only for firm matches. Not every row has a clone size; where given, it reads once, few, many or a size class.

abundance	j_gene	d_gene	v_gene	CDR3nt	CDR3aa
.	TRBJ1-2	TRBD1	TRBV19	TGTGCCAGTAGTCGGGACAGGGAGTGGGACTATGGCTACACCTTC	CASSRDREWDYGYTF
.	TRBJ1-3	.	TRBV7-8	TGTGCCAGCAGCTTCTCTGGCAGGACGTCCTCTGGAAACACCATATATTTT	CASSFSGRTSSGNTIYF
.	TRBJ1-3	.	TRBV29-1	TGCAGCGTTGGAATCGGCTCAACTCGGGACACCATATATTTT	CSVGIGSTRDTIYF
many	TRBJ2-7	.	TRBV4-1	TGCGCCAGCAGCCGAAGCATTTCCTACGAGCAGTACTTC	CASSRSISYEQYF
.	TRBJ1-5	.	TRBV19	TGTGCCAGTAGTCTCGTCGGCCGAGAGTCTAATCAGCCCCAGCATTTT	CASSLVGRESNQPQHF
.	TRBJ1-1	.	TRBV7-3	TGTGCCAGCAGCCCCCGACGAGGCACTGAAGCTTTCTTT	CASSPRRGTEAFF
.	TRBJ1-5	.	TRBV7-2	TGTGCCAGCAGCTTCCAGGGAACTAATCAGCCCCAGCATTTT	CASSFQGTNQPQHF
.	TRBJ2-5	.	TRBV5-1	TGCGCCAGCAGCTTGGGGCGGGGGCCGGCGCAAGAGACCCAGTACTTC	CASSLGRGPAQETQYF
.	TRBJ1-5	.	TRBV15	TGTGCCACCAGCAGCTTGGGAGGGAGCAATCAGCCCCAGCATTTT	CATSSLGGSNQPQHF
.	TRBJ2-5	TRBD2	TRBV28	TGTGCCAGTAAAGCGGGGGGGAGGGAGACCCAGTACTTC	CASKAGGRETQYF
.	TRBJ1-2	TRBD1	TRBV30	TGTGCCTGGAGTGCTTTGACAGGGATCGGCTACACCTTC	CAWSALTGIGYTF
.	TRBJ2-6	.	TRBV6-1	TGTGCCAGCTCCCAGGATCCTGGGGCCAACGTCCTGACTTTC	CASSQDPGANVLTF
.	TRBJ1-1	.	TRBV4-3	TGCGCCAGCAGCCCGCTGGTAGGGGGGGACACTGAAGCTTTCTTT	CASSPLVGGDTEAFF
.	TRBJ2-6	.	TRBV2	TGTGCCAGCAGTCGGACCCGGGATGTCCTGACTTTC	CASSRTRDVLTF
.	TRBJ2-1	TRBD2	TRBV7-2	TGTGCCAGCAGCTTAACTAGCGCTAGGAACAATGAGCAGTTCTTC	CASSLTSARNNEQFF
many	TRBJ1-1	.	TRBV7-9	TGTGCCAGCAGCCGAGTAAGTTACACTGAAGCTTTCTTT	CASSRVSYTEAFF
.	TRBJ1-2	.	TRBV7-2	TGTGCCAGCAGTATACCAGGACCCTATGGCTACACCTTC	CASSIPGPYGYTF
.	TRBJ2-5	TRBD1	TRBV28	TGTGCCAGCAGTTTATCGGGACAGGGGAGTCAAACCCAGTACTTC	CASSLSGQGSQTQYF
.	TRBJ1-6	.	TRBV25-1	TGTGCCAGCAGTAATAACAGGGTCGGTTATAATTCACCCCTCCACTTT	CASSNNRVGYNSPLHF
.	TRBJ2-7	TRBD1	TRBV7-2	TGTGCCAGCAGCGATCGAACCGGGACAGGATCCGCCGAGCAGTACTTC	CASSDRTGTGSAEQYF
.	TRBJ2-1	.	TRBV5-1	TGCGCCAGCAGCTTGGAGGAGGGGGCGTCCTACAATGAGCAGTTCTTC	CASSLEEGASYNEQFF
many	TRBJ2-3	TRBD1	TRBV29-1	TGCAGCGTGGGGACAGGGTTTTTGGGTCTGGCAGATACGCAGTATTTT	CSVGTGFLGLADTQYF
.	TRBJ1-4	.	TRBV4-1	TGCGCCAGCAGCAGGGTCCTTAATGAAAAACTGTTTTTT	CASSRVLNEKLFF
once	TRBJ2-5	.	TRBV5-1	TGCGCCAGCAGCCCGCCACAGAGAGAAGAGACCCAGTACTTC	CASSPPQREETQYF
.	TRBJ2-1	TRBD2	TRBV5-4	TGTGCCAGCAGACGTGGACTAGCGGGAGAAGCGTTCGGCAATGAGCAGTTCTTC	CASRRGLAGEAFGNEQFF
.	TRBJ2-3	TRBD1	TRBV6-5	TGTGCCAGCAGTTTTCCTCCGGGACAGGGGACGCAGTATTTT	CASSFPPGQGTQYF
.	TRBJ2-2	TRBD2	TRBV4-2	TGTGCCAGCAGCCAAGAACCCCCTAGATTAGCGGGGGAATTCACCGGGGAGCTGTTTTTT	CASSQEPPRLAGEFTGELFF
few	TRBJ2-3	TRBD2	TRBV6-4	TGTGCCAGCAGTGAGTCGGGAGGGCCAGCAGATACGCAGTATTTT	CASSESGGPADTQYF
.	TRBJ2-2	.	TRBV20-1	TGCAGTGCTGAAGGGGCCGGGGAGCTGTTTTTT	CSAEGAGELFF
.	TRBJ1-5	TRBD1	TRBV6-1	TGTGCCAGCAGTGAAGGGACAGGGGGCATTCAGCCCCAGCATTTT	CASSEGTGGIQPQHF
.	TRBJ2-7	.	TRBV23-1	TGCGCCAGCAGTCAACCGAGACAGGTCGGAACCTACGAGCAGTACTTC	CASSQPRQVGTYEQYF
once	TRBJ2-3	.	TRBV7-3	TGTGCCAGCAGCTCTTCGACAGGTTTGACGCAGTATTTT	CASSSSTGLTQYF
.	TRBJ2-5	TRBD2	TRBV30	TGTGCCTGGAGCCTAGCGGGGGGGCAACAAGAGACCCAGTACTTC	CAWSLAGGQQETQYF
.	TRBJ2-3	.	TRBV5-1	TGCGCCAGCAGCTTGGATCAGGCGACAGATACGCAGTATTTT	CASSLDQATDTQYF
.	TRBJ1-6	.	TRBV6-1	TGTGCCAGCAGTGCCCCACCACAGGGACCCCTCCACTTT	CASSAPPQGPLHF
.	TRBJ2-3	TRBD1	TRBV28	TGTGCCAGCAGTTTGGGGACAGGGGACGGCACAGATACGCAGTATTTT	CASSLGTGDGTDTQYF
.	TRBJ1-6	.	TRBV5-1	TGCGCCAGCAGCTTGTACGGTGGGAGCTCCTATAATTCACCCCTCCACTTT	CASSLYGGSSYNSPLHF
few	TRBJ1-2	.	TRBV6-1	TGTGCCAGCATGAGGACTAACTATGGCTACACCTTC	CASMRTNYGYTF
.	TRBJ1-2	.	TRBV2	TGTGCCAGCAGTGAATTTAGGGGTGGCATCAACTATGGCTACACCTTC	CASSEFRGGINYGYTF
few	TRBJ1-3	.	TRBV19	TGTGCCAGTAGCGACCAGGGCGGAAACACCATATATTTT	CASSDQGGNTIYF
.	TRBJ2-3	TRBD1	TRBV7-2	TGTGCCAGCAGCTGGGCCGGGACAGTAGCAGATACGCAGTATTTT	CASSWAGTVADTQYF